Listed here are 29 T cell receptor beta chains from one sample, sequenced in a study of cytomegalovirus exposure and HLA in healthy donors. It was with 60 Vbeta and 13 Jbeta primers that the PCR ran. Assay used: immunoSEQ multiplex PCR; TCRdb lists only in-frame clones, some missing. The table shows about 110,000 clones, with about 60% occurring only once. Sequencing was done on a sample of PBMCs. Every receptor here comes from a woman in her thirties in good health and CMV-seronegative.

V usage is TRBV7-9 and J usage is TRBJ2-1, with 8 positions matching TRBD1. V was clipped by 8 bases and J by 1 base; unmatched bases: 4. The CDR3 loop spans 14 amino acids. Germline V lookup: CDR1 SEHNR, CDR2 FQNEAQ (reference sequence). This CDR3 is CASRGQGSYNEQFF. As DNA, the CDR3 is TGTGCCAGCCGAGGACAGGGTTCCTACAATGAGCAGTTCTTC.

The chain employs TRBV9 and TRBJ2-7; 10 nucleotides match TRBD1. CDR3 length: 17 residues. CDR1 SGDLS and CDR2 YYNGEE come from the germline V gene. The ends lost 0 bases at V and 3 bases at J; junction bases unmatched: 9. In DNA, the CDR3 is TGTGCCAGCAGCGTAGCCGGGACAGGGGCCGGGTACTACGAGCAGTACTTC. Its protein is CASSVAGTGAGYYEQYF.

The genes are TRBV30 and TRBJ2-2; D perhaps matches TRBD1 (6 bases). The germline V and J ends were trimmed by 7 bases and 4 bases, with 13 bases remaining between them. The CDR3 spans 13 residues. From germline, CDR1 is GTSNPN and CDR2 SVGIG (reference sequence). The CDR3: CASDRRGTGELFF. DNA of the CDR3: TGTGCCTCGGACAGACGAGGCACCGGGGAGCTGTTTTTT. Variable domain in full (rest from reference TRBV30 and TRBJ2-2): SQTIHQWPATLVQPVGSPLSLECTVEGTSNPNLYWYRQAAGRGLQLLFYSVGIGQISSEVPQNLSASRPQDRQFILSSKKLLLSDSGFYLCASDRRGTGELFFGEGSRLTVL.

The chain couples TRBV19 to TRBJ2-1, with 8 bases aligning to TRBD2. The junction had 10 bases not matched to a gene; V was cut back by 5 bases and J by 7 bases. The CDR3 covers 15 residues. Germline CDR1 reads LNHDA; CDR2 reads SQIVND (reference sequence). The CDR3 nucleotides are TGTGCCAGTAGTCCAATAGCGGGACACGTTAATGAGCAGTTCTTC. Amino acids: CASSPIAGHVNEQFF.

The chain uses TRBV7-9 and TRBJ2-1; 13 bases are shared with TRBD2. CDR1 is SEHNR and CDR2 is FQNEAQ in the germline V gene (reference sequence). There are 16 residues in the CDR3. Trimming at V came to 4 bases and at J to 5 bases, leaving 5 bases not matched to a gene. CDR3: CASSSRTSGRNNEQFF. CDR3 DNA sequence: TGTGCCAGCAGCTCGCGGACTAGCGGGAGAAACAATGAGCAGTTCTTC.

This chain links TRBV23-1 with TRBJ2-3, with a possible D match to TRBD2 (6 bases). TRBV23-1 is labeled an ORF, and its function is uncertain. The V end was cut by 1 base, the J end by 2 bases, with 13 bases between. The CDR3 runs to 16 residues. CDR3: CASSQFLADFTDTQYF. CDR3 DNA: TGCGCCAGCAGTCAATTCTTAGCGGATTTCACAGATACGCAGTATTTT.

This clone was observed a handful of times. The CDR3 protein is CASSFDLAGAVSSGNTIYF. The DNA for the CDR3 is TGTGCCAGCAGCTTTGATCTAGCAGGTGCCGTCTCTTCTGGAAACACCATATATTTT. This sequence joins TRBV5-4 and TRBJ1-3; D not resolved. Germline V gene lookup returns CDR1 SGHNT and CDR2 YYREEE (reference sequence). Between the trimmed V and J ends, which lost 2 bases and 1 base, there was a span of 22 bases. The CDR3 length is 19 residues.

The CDR3 spells CASSGELGDYGYTF. The CDR3 DNA reads as TGTGCCAGCAGCGGGGAGCTCGGGGATTATGGCTACACCTTC. The chain joins TRBV9 to TRBJ1-2; no definite D call. Germline CDR1 is SGDLS and CDR2 is YYNGEE. CDR3 length: 14 residues. Trimming took off 3 bases at V and 5 bases at J, with 14 bases between the two ends.

This clone was observed a handful of times. The chain is built from TRBV30 and TRBJ2-3; 7 bases are a match to TRBD2. Germline CDR1 and CDR2: GTSNPN and SVGIG (reference sequence). V lost 4 bases and J lost 2; bases outside the gene matches: 9. The CDR3 extends over 15 amino acids. This CDR3 reads CAWIPPSGSTDTQYF. The CDR3 bases are TGTGCCTGGATCCCCCCTAGCGGTTCCACAGATACGCAGTATTTT.

The chain uses TRBV6-6 and TRBJ1-1; D ambiguous. The CDR3 has 15 residues. Trimming took 0 bases from V and 4 from J, leaving 12 bases between them. CDR1 and CDR2 (germline): MNHNY, SVGAGI (reference sequence). In DNA form, the CDR3 reads TGTGCCAGCAGTTACTCGAGTGTTCGGGGCACTGAAGCTTTCTTT. Protein: CASSYSSVRGTEAFF.

The sample holds a few counts of this clone. This chain connects TRBV15 to TRBJ2-7, with 14 bases fitting TRBD2. V lost 5 bases to trimming and J lost 5 bases; unmatched junction nucleotides: 5. Germline CDR1 is LNHNV and CDR2 is YYDKDF (reference sequence). The CDR3 extends over 15 amino acids. The CDR3 sequence is CATSVGTSGSNEQYF. The CDR3, as DNA: TGTGCCACCAGCGTGGGGACTAGCGGGAGTAACGAGCAGTACTTC.

The chain is built from TRBV6-5 and TRBJ2-7; a weak D match, TRBD2 (5 bases). The germline V gene encodes CDR1 MNHEY and CDR2 SVGAGI. The CDR3 sequence is 16 residues long. V was clipped by 2 bases and J by 0 bases, with 14 bases between them. The CDR3 DNA sequence: TGTGCCAGCAGTTACCCTTCTCGGGGAAGCTCCTACGAGCAGTACTTC. Amino acids: CASSYPSRGSSYEQYF.

The J gene is TRBJ1-4, the V gene TRBV7-9, with 11 bases matching TRBD1. Losses at the gene ends were 6 bases for V and 8 bases for J; bases not matched to a gene: 8. The CDR3 runs 15 residues. Per germline, CDR1 SEHNR and CDR2 FQNEAQ (reference sequence). The CDR3 DNA reads TGTGCCAGCAGTTCCTGGGACAGGGGGGAAGAAAAACTGTTTTTT. It codes for CASSSWDRGEEKLFF. Together with reference TRBV7-9 and TRBJ1-4, the CDR3 gives the full variable domain: DTGVSQNPRHKITKRGQNVTFRCDPISEHNRLYWYRQTLGQGPEFLTYFQNEAQLEKSRLLSDRFSAERPKGSFSTLEIQRTEQGDSAMYLCASSSWDRGEEKLFFGSGTQLSVL.

This rearrangement joins TRBV7-3 to TRBJ2-5, with a weak D call TRBD2 (6 bases). Germline V gene lookup returns CDR1 SGHTA and CDR2 FQGTGA. V was shortened by 3 bases and J by 3 bases, with 8 bases between the two germline ends. The CDR3 is 13 amino acids. The CDR3 sequence: CASSFGLKETQYF. In DNA, the CDR3 is TGTGCCAGCAGCTTCGGACTAAAAGAGACCCAGTACTTC.

This clone was counted only a few times. The V call is TRBV30, the J call TRBJ1-1; D might be TRBD1 (5 bases). Germline V lookup: CDR1 GTSNPN, CDR2 SVGIG (reference sequence). This CDR3 is 12 amino acids long. Between the trimmed V and J ends, which lost 5 bases and 0 bases, there was a span of 7 bases. The CDR3 here is CAWDRMNTEAFF. As DNA, the CDR3 is TGTGCCTGGGACAGAATGAACACTGAAGCTTTCTTT.

There are a few counts of this clone. The rearrangement uses TRBV7-9 and TRBJ1-1; D may be TRBD1 (6 bases). The CDR3 has 14 residues. In germline, CDR1 is SEHNR, CDR2 FQNEAQ (reference sequence). V was trimmed by 2 bases and J by 3 bases, leaving 10 bases between them. CDR3 in amino acids: CASSLQGTDTEAFF. The CDR3 DNA reads as TGTGCCAGCAGCTTACAGGGGACGGACACTGAAGCTTTCTTT. Supplemented by reference TRBV7-9 and TRBJ1-1, the full variable domain reads DTGVSQNPRHKITKRGQNVTFRCDPISEHNRLYWYRQTLGQGPEFLTYFQNEAQLEKSRLLSDRFSAERPKGSFSTLEIQRTEQGDSAMYLCASSLQGTDTEAFFGQGTRLTVV.

The count of this clone is one. The chain links TRBV6-1 to TRBJ2-7; D uncertain. CDR1 is MNHNS and CDR2 is SASEGT in the germline V gene. Trimming shortened V by 0 bases and J by 3 bases, and 6 bases separated the two germline ends. This CDR3 comprises 13 residues. DNA for the CDR3: TGTGCCAGCAGTGAAGCGGAGCACTACGAGCAGTACTTC. Its protein is CASSEAEHYEQYF.

This clone has only a few counts. The rearrangement uses TRBV6-1 and TRBJ1-4; 8 nucleotides agree with TRBD1. V shed 5 bases, J shed 6 bases, and the junction held 2 bases outside the gene matches. The CDR3 totals 13 residues. In germline, CDR1 is MNHNS, CDR2 SASEGT. The CDR3 sequence is CASSSDRDEKLFF. CDR3 nucleotide sequence: TGTGCCAGCAGTTCGGACAGGGATGAAAAACTGTTTTTT.

The V and J genes are TRBV18 and TRBJ2-7, with TRBD1 matching 7 bases. V lost 4 bases to trimming and J lost 2 bases; unmatched junction nucleotides: 2. Per germline, CDR1 KGHSH and CDR2 LQKENI. The CDR3 consists of 13 residues. The CDR3 bases are TGTGCCAGCTCACAGGGACAGCCCTACGAGCAGTACTTC. Its translation: CASSQGQPYEQYF.

The chain joins TRBV28 to TRBJ1-1; a possible D gene is TRBD1 (5 bases). There are 14 residues in the CDR3. Germline V CDR1 and CDR2: MDHEN, SYDVKM. V dropped 6 bases and J dropped 4 bases, with 15 bases sitting between them. CDR3 sequence: CASRIQGKGTEAFF. DNA of the CDR3: TGTGCCAGCAGAATTCAGGGTAAAGGCACTGAAGCTTTCTTT.

This clone has a single count. The J gene is TRBJ2-3, the V gene TRBV19; 10 positions agree with TRBD1. Germline assignment: CDR1 LNHDA and CDR2 SQIVND (reference sequence). Losses at the gene ends were 9 bases for V and 6 bases for J; bases not matched to a gene: 9. The CDR3 runs to 14 residues. The CDR3 sequence: CASRDRGREDTQYF. The CDR3 DNA follows: TGTGCCAGCCGGGACAGGGGCAGGGAGGATACGCAGTATTTT. Full variable domain (rest looked up from reference TRBV19 and TRBJ2-3): DGGITQSPKYLFRKEGQNVTLSCEQNLNHDAMYWYRQDPGQGLRLIYYSQIVNDFQKGDIAEGYSVSREKKESFPLTVTSAQKNPTAFYLCASRDRGREDTQYFGPGTRLTVL.

This clone was detected only a few times. Other DNA sequences in the same sample also yield this CDR3. The chain couples TRBV5-1 to TRBJ2-7; 9 positions match TRBD1. This CDR3 has 14 amino acids. The V segment lost 4 bases and the J segment 0 bases; nucleotides outside the gene matches: 2. CDR1 SGHRS and CDR2 YFSETQ come from the germline V gene. The CDR3 region has the DNA TGCGCCAGCAGCACGACAGGGGGCTCCTACGAGCAGTACTTC. This encodes CASSTTGGSYEQYF.

This clone was recorded a few times. The chain recombines TRBV27 with TRBJ1-1; perhaps TRBD1 as D (5 bases). The CDR3 totals 14 residues. Between the trimmed V and J ends, which lost 3 bases and 1 base, there was a span of 9 bases. The germline gives CDR1 MNHEY, CDR2 SMNVEV (reference sequence). The CDR3 is CASSFAGGNTEAFF. The CDR3, as DNA: TGTGCCAGCAGTTTCGCGGGGGGGAACACTGAAGCTTTCTTT.

The table lists this clone with a few counts. In the same sample, other DNA sequences code for this CDR3. The chain employs TRBV11-2 and TRBJ1-1, with D perhaps TRBD1 (5 bases). The CDR3 is 13 amino acids. The germline gives CDR1 SGHAT, CDR2 FQNNGV. V was trimmed by 3 bases and J by 1 base, leaving 6 bases between them. The CDR3 sequence is CASSFQGNTEAFF. In DNA form, the CDR3 reads TGTGCCAGCAGCTTCCAGGGGAACACTGAAGCTTTCTTT. Based on the CDR3 plus reference TRBV11-2 and TRBJ1-1, the full variable domain is EAGVAQSPRYKIIEKRQSVAFWCNPISGHATLYWYQQILGQGPKLLIQFQNNGVVDDSQLPKDRFSAERLKGVDSTLKIQPAKLEDSAVYLCASSFQGNTEAFFGQGTRLTVV.

The J gene is TRBJ1-1, the V gene TRBV28; the D gene is possibly TRBD1 (6 bases). The germline gives CDR1 MDHEN, CDR2 SYDVKM. The CDR3 is 15 amino acids. V dropped 6 bases and J dropped 1 base, with 15 bases sitting between them. CDR3 nucleotide sequence: TGTGCCAGCAGACAAGACCAGGGACAGAACACTGAAGCTTTCTTT. Translation: CASRQDQGQNTEAFF.

This chain joins TRBV5-1 and TRBJ2-5, with 10 positions matching TRBD2. The germline V gene encodes CDR1 SGHRS and CDR2 YFSETQ. Trimming at V came to 4 bases and at J to 3 bases, leaving 3 bases not matched to a gene. The CDR3 is 14 amino acids. The CDR3, as DNA: TGCGCCAGCAGCCACGGACTAGCGGAAGAGACCCAGTACTTC. This codes for CASSHGLAEETQYF.

This clone was detected a few times. The rearrangement joins TRBV4-3 to TRBJ1-1; 8 nucleotides match TRBD1. V shed 0 bases and J 5 bases; nucleotides not matched to a gene: 8. This CDR3 comprises 16 residues. Germline lookup yields CDR1 LGHNA and CDR2 YSLEER. CDR3 protein: CASSQEFETGVTEAFF. In DNA form, the CDR3 reads TGCGCCAGCAGCCAAGAGTTCGAGACAGGGGTAACTGAAGCTTTCTTT.

The rearrangement links TRBV7-2 to TRBJ2-7; D is possibly TRBD2 (6 bases). CDR3 length: 13 amino acids. The germline V gene encodes CDR1 SGHTA and CDR2 FQGNSA. The V and J ends lost 5 bases and 1 base respectively, with 9 bases between them. CDR3 region: CASSESGSYEQYF. The CDR3 bases are TGTGCCAGCAGCGAGAGCGGGTCCTACGAGCAGTACTTC.

V is TRBV14 and J is TRBJ2-7, with 7 bases identical to TRBD2. V was clipped by 4 bases and J by 3 bases; unmatched bases: 9. This CDR3 comprises 15 residues. CDR1 and CDR2 from the germline V gene are SGHDN and FVKESK. CDR3: CASSPTTSGDYEQYF. CDR3 coding DNA: TGTGCCAGCAGCCCTACTACCAGCGGGGACTACGAGCAGTACTTC.